The 7 T cell receptor beta chains presented below share a single source sample, sequenced in a study of blood T cells in healthy people across ages. Together with a sample-barcoded 5' primer, a J-beta primer mix was included in a second PCR lasting roughly 6 to 12 cycles. One entry per CDR3 protein results from TCRdb running MiXCR on the 5' RACE reads. There are more than 500,000 distinct CDR3 sequences in the sample; about a quarter occur only once, and about 3.3% lies in the top ten. These data also featured in a second study, about T cells of mothers and their children.

The sequenced sample consisted of blood. The origin of the receptors is a boy aged 2-15 years in good health.

CDR3 loop: CASSRGGRLLGYNEQFF. For the CDR3, the DNA is TGTGCCAGCAGCCGGGGGGGGAGGCTACTGGGCTACAATGAGCAGTTCTTC. The chain carries TRBV7-9 and TRBJ2-1, with 8 bases fitting TRBD2. The CDR3 is made up of 17 amino acids. Germline-derived CDR1 and CDR2 are SEHNR and FQNEAQ (reference sequence). Trimming took 5 bases from V and 3 from J; bases not matched to a gene: 12.

J is TRBJ2-5 and V is TRBV5-1; 9 bases agree with TRBD1. The CDR3 contains 14 residues. Unmatched junction bases numbered 4, after V lost 3 bases and J lost 4 bases. Per germline, CDR1 SGHRS and CDR2 YFSETQ. CDR3 sequence: CASSSGQGLETQYF. The CDR3, as DNA: TGCGCCAGCAGCTCCGGACAGGGGCTAGAGACCCAGTACTTC.

This clonotype was observed a few times. The V gene is TRBV20-1, the J gene TRBJ2-3; tentatively, D is TRBD2 (5 bases). Germline V gives CDR1 DFQATT, CDR2 SNEGSKA (reference sequence). This CDR3 is 13 amino acids long. V shed 2 bases and J shed 6 bases, with 12 bases lying between them. This CDR3 reads CSARSGKVDTQYF. CDR3 DNA sequence: TGCAGTGCTAGAAGCGGTAAAGTGGATACGCAGTATTTT.

This rearrangement joins TRBV5-6 to TRBJ2-5; no clear D gene. Matching the DNA end better, TRBJ2-7 makes the J call doubtful. This CDR3 is 13 amino acids long. Germline CDR1 and CDR2: SGHDT and YYEEEE. CDR3 in amino acids: CASSFQNAYEQYF. For the CDR3, the DNA is TGTGCCAGCAGCTTTCAGAATGCCTACGAGCAGTACTTC.

The chain combines TRBV5-1 with TRBJ2-2; tentatively, D is TRBD2 (5 bases). The germline V gene has CDR1 SGHRS and CDR2 YFSETQ. Between the trimmed V and J ends, which lost 7 bases and 6 bases, there was a span of 22 bases. The CDR3 loop spans 16 amino acids. In nucleotides, the CDR3 is TGCGCCAGCGCTCTCTATGGCGGGTCTGCCCCCGGGGAGCTGTTTTTT. Protein sequence: CASALYGGSAPGELFF.

This clonotype was observed a few times. The chain has TRBV7-2 and TRBJ2-5; 8 bases are a match to TRBD1. Losses at the gene ends were 5 bases for V and 3 bases for J; bases not matched to a gene: 11. The germline CDR1 and CDR2 sequences are SGHTA and FQGNSA. The CDR3 covers 16 residues. The CDR3 loop reads CASSPQGAGRKETQYF. CDR3 sequence (DNA): TGTGCCAGCAGCCCCCAGGGGGCGGGACGGAAAGAGACCCAGTACTTC. The full variable domain, in which reference TRBV7-2 and TRBJ2-5 provide the parts outside the CDR3, is GAGVSQSPSNKVTEKGKDVELRCDPISGHTALYWYRQSLGQGLEFLIYFQGNSAPDKSGLPSDRFSAERTGGSVSTLTIQRTQQEDSAVYLCASSPQGAGRKETQYFGPGTRLLVL.

This sequence joins TRBV20-1 and TRBJ2-3; 11 nucleotides line up with TRBD2. V was pared by 3 bases and J by 2 bases, with 4 bases of the junction left unmatched. The germline gives CDR1 DFQATT, CDR2 SNEGSKA (reference sequence). This CDR3 is built from 15 residues. The CDR3 coding sequence is TGCAGTGCTAGGGTAGCGGGGGGGTTCACAGATACGCAGTATTTT. This translates into CSARVAGGFTDTQYF.